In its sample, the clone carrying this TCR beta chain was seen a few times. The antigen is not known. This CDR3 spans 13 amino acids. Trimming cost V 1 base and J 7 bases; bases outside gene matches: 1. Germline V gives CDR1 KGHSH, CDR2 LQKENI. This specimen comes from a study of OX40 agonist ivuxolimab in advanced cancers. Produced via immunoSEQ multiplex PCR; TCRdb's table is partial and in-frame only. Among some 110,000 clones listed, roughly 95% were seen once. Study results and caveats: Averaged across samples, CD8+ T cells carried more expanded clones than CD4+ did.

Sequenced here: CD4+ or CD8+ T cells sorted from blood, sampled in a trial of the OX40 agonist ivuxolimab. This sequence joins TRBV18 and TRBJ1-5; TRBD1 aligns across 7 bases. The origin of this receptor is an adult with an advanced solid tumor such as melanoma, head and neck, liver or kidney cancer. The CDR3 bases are TGTGCCAGCTCACCACAGGGGGCGCAGCCCCAGCATTTT. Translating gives CASSPQGAQPQHF. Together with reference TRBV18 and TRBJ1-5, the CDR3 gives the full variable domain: NAGVMQNPRHLVRRRGQEARLRCSPMKGHSHVYWYRQLPEEGLKFMVYLQKENIIDESGMPKERFSAEFPKEGPSILRIQQVVRGDSAAYFCASSPQGAQPQHFGDGTRLSIL.